This TCR beta chain was identified during a study of shared clonotypes between healthy human individuals. Study background: The cohort had two women and three men, ages 18 to 49. Study-wide results and caveats: What limited the represented genetic and exposure-history diversity was the small number of donors.

Germline assignment: CDR1 MDHEN and CDR2 SYDVKM. The CDR3 has 18 amino acids. J gave up 6 bases and V 6 bases, and 17 bases lay outside the gene matches. Remarks on this clone: What it binds is not known.

The assay was carried out at the deep level. Only in-frame clones appear in the TCRdb table, and some are missing; sequencing was by immunoSEQ multiplex PCR. Here the sample spans about half a million clones, less than 80% being singletons. Sequencing was performed on PBMCs. The origin of this receptor is a woman aged 40 to 49 in good health. Some clones in this sample may be carry-over from other donors' samples. This chain uses TRBV28 with TRBJ2-5; 12 nucleotides line up with TRBD2. The DNA for the CDR3 is TGTGCCAGCAGACAAATAGGCCGAGCTAGCGGGAGGGCTAAGACCCAGTACTTC. This encodes CASRQIGRASGRAKTQYF.